A selection of T cell receptor beta chains follows, all from one sample in a study of CD8 T cells in Susac syndrome. MiXCR, run by TCRdb on the immunoSEQ multiplex PCR reads, gives a single entry per CDR3 protein. The table lists about 180,000 distinct CDR3 sequences, just under 95% of them singletons, with 0.099% in the top ten. Sequencing used CD4+ T cells from PBMCs. The origin of the receptors is a human donor with Susac syndrome. Both conserved end residues are trimmed from each CDR3. D genes are given only for firm matches.

cdr3_aa,j_call,v_call,d_call
ASSWTGLDQPQH,TRBJ1-5,TRBV7-2,TRBD1
ASSSGQGSPLH,TRBJ1-6,TRBV14,.
AISESEGLQETQY,TRBJ2-5,TRBV10-3,.
ATGHAGNQPQH,TRBJ1-5,TRBV27,.
ASSSGLGGAPYEQY,TRBJ2-7,TRBV27,.
ASSMTPNTGELF,TRBJ2-2,TRBV6-2/TRBV6-3,.
ASSPTGPGGTRTDTQY,TRBJ2-3,TRBV7-9,.
SVGASGSINEQF,TRBJ2-1,TRBV29-1,TRBD2
ATSRDRYSPLH,TRBJ1-6,TRBV24-1,TRBD1
ASSSGAGKSYNEQF,TRBJ2-1,TRBV12-3/TRBV12-4,.
ASSAPRDREAF,TRBJ1-1,TRBV6-2/TRBV6-3,TRBD1
ASSPGTRRDTDTQY,TRBJ2-3,TRBV5-1,TRBD2
ASSVAPDYNEQF,TRBJ2-1,TRBV9,.
ASSYLEEQY,TRBJ2-7,TRBV3-1,.
ASSLDDPFSGNTIY,TRBJ1-3,TRBV28,.
ASSFISSGSGDEQF,TRBJ2-1,TRBV5-1,TRBD2
ATSDSGHRTDTQY,TRBJ2-3,TRBV24-1,.
ASSQSTGNSNQPQH,TRBJ1-5,TRBV23-1,.
ARSVPSGSHNEQF,TRBJ2-1,TRBV21-1,.
ATSDLAGNGYT,TRBJ1-2,TRBV24-1,.
AWSRQGLAEQY,TRBJ2-7,TRBV30,TRBD1
ALSRGGVEQY,TRBJ2-7,TRBV28,TRBD2
ASSQDVGTYNEQF,TRBJ2-1,TRBV3-1,.